These 32 T cell receptor beta chains originate from one sample sequenced in a study of T-cell reconstitution after alpha-beta-depleted transplantation in children. The authors prepared the TCRbeta library with unique molecular identifiers. Using its own MiXCR run on the PCR reads, TCRdb lists one record per CDR3 protein. Of about a million distinct CDR3 sequences in the sample, about 29% were seen once. This specimen consisted of PBMCs, mostly from graft donor cells, obtained 360 days after TCRalphabeta/CD19-depleted stem cell transplant. The origin of the receptors is a boy less than two years old who had a stem cell transplant for SCID, so the T cells may come from the graft donor.

The V and J genes are TRBV6-2 or TRBV6-3 and TRBJ1-5; tentatively, D is TRBD1 (5 bases). The V gene's germline CDR1 is MNHEY and CDR2 SVGEGT. This CDR3 spans 14 amino acids. The V end lost 0 bases, the J end lost 6 bases, and 9 bases lay between the germline ends. The CDR3 sequence: CASSYSRESQPQHF. The CDR3 DNA sequence: TGTGCCAGCAGTTACTCCAGGGAGAGTCAGCCCCAGCATTTT.

V usage is TRBV3-1 and J usage is TRBJ2-1; 9 bases map to TRBD2. CDR1 and CDR2 from the germline V gene are LGHDT and YNNKEL (reference sequence). This CDR3 is 17 amino acids long. V lost 0 bases and J lost 2; bases outside the gene matches: 5. The CDR3 sequence is CASSQESKRGAYNEQFF. The CDR3 DNA reads as TGTGCCAGCAGCCAAGAGTCCAAGCGGGGGGCCTACAATGAGCAGTTCTTC.

V gene TRBV6-2 or TRBV6-3 combines with J gene TRBJ2-5, with D unclear. Per germline, CDR1 MNHEY and CDR2 SVGEGT. V lost 5 bases and J lost 5, with 9 bases in between. CDR3 size: 12 residues. Written as DNA, the CDR3 is TGTGCCAGCAGTCCTCCGATGGAGACCCAGTACTTC. Translated: CASSPPMETQYF.

J is TRBJ2-7 and V is TRBV2; a possible D gene is TRBD1 (5 bases). This CDR3 has 14 amino acids. The germline CDR1 and CDR2 sequences are SNHLY and FYNNEI. V gave up 4 bases and J gave up 4 bases, with 14 bases separating them. The CDR3 coding sequence is TGTGCCAGCAGTGGCCGGACAACCCAGTACGAGCAGTACTTC. This gives the protein CASSGRTTQYEQYF.

The chain employs TRBV5-1 and TRBJ2-1; D unresolved. The ends were cut back, 2 bases at V and 5 bases at J, with 14 bases in the middle. The CDR3 has 15 residues. CDR1 SGHRS and CDR2 YFSETQ come from the germline V gene. CDR3 sequence (DNA): TGCGCCAGCAGCTTTTTTTTATTGGGTAACAATGAGCAGTTCTTC. Amino acid sequence: CASSFFLLGNNEQFF.

The rearrangement links TRBV7-3 to TRBJ2-1; 7 bases line up with TRBD1. Germline CDR1 is SGHTA and CDR2 is FQGTGA. This CDR3 contains 16 residues. The ends lost 5 bases at V and 2 bases at J; junction bases unmatched: 9. As DNA, the CDR3 is TGTGCCAGCAGCCCCTCGGACAGGACACCCTACAATGAGCAGTTCTTC. This sequence encodes CASSPSDRTPYNEQFF.

The rearrangement links TRBV6-5 to TRBJ2-1; 9 positions agree with TRBD2. J gave up 7 bases and V 0 bases, and 10 bases lay outside the gene matches. The CDR3 loop spans 17 amino acids. Germline V lookup: CDR1 MNHEY, CDR2 SVGAGI. The CDR3 reads CASSYSGLAGPGNEQFF. CDR3 coding DNA: TGTGCCAGCAGTTACTCCGGGCTAGCGGGGCCGGGTAATGAGCAGTTCTTC.

This clonotype has only a few counts. V and J are TRBV4-3 and TRBJ2-3, with D perhaps TRBD1 (5 bases). Trimming pared 0 bases from V and 2 bases from J, leaving 6 bases between. Germline-derived CDR1 and CDR2 are LGHNA and YSLEER. The CDR3 covers 14 residues. The CDR3 region is CASSQETATDTQYF. Written as DNA, the CDR3 is TGCGCCAGCAGCCAAGAGACAGCCACAGATACGCAGTATTTT.

The V and J genes are TRBV15 and TRBJ2-2; D perhaps matches TRBD2 (5 bases). CDR3 length: 13 amino acids. Per the germline V gene, CDR1 is LNHNV and CDR2 is YYDKDF (reference sequence). Trimming removed 8 bases from V and 9 bases from J, with 16 bases in between. The CDR3 region has the DNA TGTGCCACCCAGGCGGGCAGCAACCGGGAGCTGTTTTTT. The encoded protein is CATQAGSNRELFF.

J is TRBJ1-1 and V is TRBV6-2 or TRBV6-3, with 11 bases that match TRBD1. V trimming: 2 bases; J trimming: 4 bases; junction bases outside the gene matches: 6. The germline V gene encodes CDR1 MNHEY and CDR2 SVGEGT. This CDR3 has 16 amino acids. CDR3 coding DNA: TGTGCCAGCAGTTACCCCTCAGGACAGGGGGCCACTGAAGCTTTCTTT. Translated: CASSYPSGQGATEAFF.

The chain couples TRBV18 to TRBJ2-2; no reliable D call. V was cut by 2 bases and J by 4 bases, with 11 bases left in between. CDR3 length: 15 amino acids. Germline V gene sequence: CDR1 KGHSH, CDR2 LQKENI. CDR3 region: CASSPGGPGTGELFF. CDR3 nucleotide sequence: TGTGCCAGCTCACCAGGTGGTCCAGGCACCGGGGAGCTGTTTTTT.

The chain has TRBV7-2 and TRBJ2-1, with a tentative D call TRBD1 (5 bases). CDR1 and CDR2 (germline): SGHTA, FQGNSA. This CDR3 is 13 amino acids long. V lost 2 bases and J 6 bases, leaving 8 bases between the germline ends. CDR3 sequence reads: CASSLPGRNEQFF. The CDR3 nucleotides are TGTGCCAGCAGCTTACCAGGGCGCAATGAGCAGTTCTTC.

This clonotype has a handful of counts. The chain links TRBV15 to TRBJ2-7, with 9 positions matching TRBD1. There are 16 residues in the CDR3. From germline, CDR1 is LNHNV and CDR2 YYDKDF (reference sequence). The V segment lost 4 bases and the J segment 6 bases; nucleotides outside the gene matches: 13. The CDR3 sequence is CATSKDTGGASFEQYF. In DNA, the CDR3 is TGTGCCACCAGCAAAGACACAGGGGGCGCCTCATTCGAGCAGTACTTC.

This chain links TRBV9 with TRBJ1-6; D not certain. This CDR3 spans 13 amino acids. Germline CDR1 SGDLS, CDR2 YYNGEE. V dropped 1 base and J dropped 10 bases, with 9 bases sitting between them. This CDR3 reads CASSVRVGSPLHF. The DNA for the CDR3 is TGTGCCAGCAGCGTACGGGTTGGATCACCCCTCCACTTT.

The chain joins TRBV3-1 to TRBJ1-5; 9 nucleotides align to TRBD1. Unmatched junction bases numbered 5, after V lost 0 bases and J lost 5 bases. The CDR3 spans 16 residues. The germline gives CDR1 LGHDT, CDR2 YNNKEL (reference sequence). CDR3 protein: CASSQDPGTGYQPQHF. DNA for the CDR3: TGTGCCAGCAGCCAAGACCCCGGGACAGGGTATCAGCCCCAGCATTTT.

This clonotype was seen only a few times. Germline is not matched at one junction end, which may reflect a read error. J is TRBJ2-2 and V is TRBV5-6; a weak D match, TRBD1 (5 bases). Germline V gene lookup returns CDR1 SGHDT and CDR2 YYEEEE. The CDR3 is 14 amino acids. Written as DNA, the CDR3 is TGCGCCAGCAGCCCCCTCAGGGTCACCGGGGAGCTGTTTTTT. Amino acids: CASSPLRVTGELFF.

This clonotype was counted only a few times. This chain joins TRBV6-1 and TRBJ1-5, with D tentatively TRBD1 (6 bases). Trimming took off 9 bases at V and 3 bases at J, with 18 bases between the two ends. The CDR3 loop spans 15 amino acids. In germline, CDR1 is MNHNS, CDR2 SASEGT. This CDR3 is CASSDGGHANQPQHF. CDR3 sequence (DNA): TGTGCCAGTTCTGACGGGGGGCACGCCAATCAGCCCCAGCATTTT.

This clonotype has more than one count but fewer than ten. DNA for the CDR3: TGTGCCAGCAGCAATGGCCCCCAGGGATGGGAGCCCCAGCATTTT. Translating it yields CASSNGPQGWEPQHF. This chain connects TRBV12-3 or TRBV12-4 to TRBJ1-5; tentatively, D is TRBD1 (5 bases). The CDR3 sequence is 15 residues long. Trimming cost V 6 bases and J 8 bases, with 20 bases left between them.

This chain joins TRBV4-1 and TRBJ2-5; no definite D call. The CDR3 covers 14 residues. Looked up from germline, CDR1 is MGHRA and CDR2 is YSYEKL. V lost 0 bases to trimming and J lost 4 bases, with 9 bases between them. CDR3 protein: CASSQDRVLETQYF. CDR3 sequence (DNA): TGCGCCAGCAGCCAAGATCGAGTTTTAGAGACCCAGTACTTC.

The CDR3 DNA follows: TGTGCCAGCAGTCCGGTCGCAATGGGCACTGAAGCTTTCTTT. Its translation: CASSPVAMGTEAFF. The rearrangement links TRBV6-2 or TRBV6-3 to TRBJ1-1, with D unresolved. CDR3 size: 14 residues. V gave up 5 bases and J gave up 4 bases, with 14 bases separating them. Germline-derived CDR1 and CDR2 are MNHEY and SVGEGT.

There are a few counts of this clonotype. The J gene is TRBJ2-2, the V gene TRBV3-1; D is possibly TRBD1 or TRBD2 (5 bases each). The germline gives CDR1 LGHDT, CDR2 YNNKEL (reference sequence). The germline V and J ends were trimmed by 1 base and 4 bases, with 13 bases remaining between them. This CDR3 has 16 amino acids. The CDR3 sequence is CASSQVSGRLTGELFF. DNA for the CDR3: TGTGCCAGCAGCCAAGTGTCGGGACGCCTCACCGGGGAGCTGTTTTTT.

In this sample, this clonotype turned up a few times. The J gene is TRBJ2-1, the V gene TRBV29-1; 8 positions agree with TRBD2. Trimming took 2 bases from V and 6 from J; bases not matched to a gene: 3. Germline-derived CDR1 and CDR2 are SQVTM and ANQGSEA. The CDR3 is 13 amino acids. The CDR3: CSVETGGGNEQFF. The CDR3 DNA reads as TGCAGCGTTGAAACCGGGGGGGGCAATGAGCAGTTCTTC.

This clonotype was observed a handful of times. This chain links TRBV7-2 with TRBJ2-7; D call uncertain. CDR3 length: 14 amino acids. Trimming pared 4 bases from V and 5 bases from J, leaving 15 bases between. Germline V CDR1 and CDR2: SGHTA, FQGNSA. CDR3: CASSSYRAINEQYF. Here the CDR3 DNA reads TGTGCCAGCAGCTCGTACCGGGCTATCAACGAGCAGTACTTC.

The sample holds many counts of this clonotype. The chain uses TRBV6-1 and TRBJ2-1, with TRBD2 matching over 13 bases. CDR3 length: 15 amino acids. V was clipped by 7 bases and J by 8 bases; unmatched bases: 8. From germline, CDR1 is MNHNS and CDR2 SASEGT. As DNA, the CDR3 is TGTGCCAGCACCCGGGGACTAGCGGGGTTCGATGAGCAGTTCTTC. Its protein product is CASTRGLAGFDEQFF.

This rearrangement joins TRBV6-1 to TRBJ2-7; 8 bases fit TRBD2. The CDR3 sequence is 15 residues long. V shed 2 bases and J 3 bases; nucleotides not matched to a gene: 6. The germline V gene has CDR1 MNHNS and CDR2 SASEGT. This CDR3 reads CASSESGTRSYEQYF. The CDR3 nucleotides are TGTGCCAGCAGTGAATCCGGGACTAGGAGCTACGAGCAGTACTTC.

This chain uses TRBV5-4 with TRBJ2-5, with no clear D. Trimming took 0 bases from V and 2 from J, leaving 11 bases between them. The CDR3 is 15 residues long. The V gene's germline CDR1 is SGHNT and CDR2 YYREEE (reference sequence). The CDR3 coding sequence is TGTGCCAGCAGCTTGGAGGGTAACCTTCAAGAGACCCAGTACTTC. As protein: CASSLEGNLQETQYF. The full variable domain, rest sourced from reference TRBV5-4 and TRBJ2-5, is ETGVTQSPTHLIKTRGQQVTLRCSSQSGHNTVSWYQQALGQGPQFIFQYYREEENGRGNFPPRFSGLQFPNYSSELNVNALELDDSALYLCASSLEGNLQETQYFGPGTRLLVL.

This clonotype was counted a few times. V is TRBV20-1 and J is TRBJ2-7, with D perhaps TRBD1 (5 bases). The V gene lost 6 bases and the J gene lost 3 bases, with 15 bases spanning the gap. Germline CDR1 and CDR2: DFQATT and SNEGSKA (reference sequence). This CDR3 contains 13 residues. CDR3 DNA sequence: TGCAGTGCCCCAAAGGGGAAGAACTACGAGCAGTACTTC. This translates into CSAPKGKNYEQYF.

The chain couples TRBV6-5 to TRBJ1-5; TRBD1 might be the D (5 bases). From germline, CDR1 is MNHEY and CDR2 SVGAGI. V was clipped by 8 bases and J by 1 base, with 12 bases between them. The CDR3 covers 14 residues. CDR3 region: CASARGMSNQPQHF. The CDR3 DNA reads as TGTGCCAGCGCGCGGGGGATGAGCAATCAGCCCCAGCATTTT.

This clonotype was seen more than once but under ten times. Here the CDR3 reads CASSLRRAPSPSYEQYF. The DNA of the CDR3 is TGTGCCAGCAGTTTGCGCCGGGCGCCCTCACCTTCCTACGAGCAGTACTTC. This chain uses TRBV27 with TRBJ2-7; D remains ambiguous. The CDR3 is made up of 17 amino acids. V shed 3 bases and J shed 1 base, with 19 bases lying between them. Looked up from germline, CDR1 is MNHEY and CDR2 is SMNVEV (reference sequence).

This clonotype has only a few counts. V usage is TRBV7-2 and J usage is TRBJ2-7; 11 bases fit TRBD1. Germline values: CDR1 SGHTA, CDR2 FQGNSA. This CDR3 comprises 16 residues. J gave up 3 bases and V 5 bases, and 9 bases lay outside the gene matches. This chain's CDR3 is CASSHSGTGGYYEQYF. The CDR3, as DNA: TGTGCCAGCAGCCACTCCGGGACAGGGGGATACTACGAGCAGTACTTC.

This clonotype was observed a few times. The V gene is TRBV27, the J gene TRBJ2-5; D possibly corresponds to TRBD2 (5 bases). CDR3 length: 14 residues. Between the trimmed V and J ends, which lost 2 bases and 5 bases, there was a span of 12 bases. The V gene's germline CDR1 is MNHEY and CDR2 SMNVEV (reference sequence). Written as DNA, the CDR3 is TGTGCCAGCAGTTTAATAGCGAGTTATGAGACCCAGTACTTC. Translating gives CASSLIASYETQYF.

This clonotype showed up just a few times. The CDR3 is CASSSGGSQPQHF. In DNA form, the CDR3 reads TGTGCCAGCAGCTCGGGGGGGTCTCAGCCCCAGCATTTT. This sequence joins TRBV5-4 and TRBJ1-5, with D maybe TRBD1 (5 bases). Trimming pared 3 bases from V and 6 bases from J, leaving 10 bases between. The CDR3 is 13 amino acids. Germline loops: CDR1 SGHNT, CDR2 YYREEE (reference sequence). Complete variable domain (other parts from reference TRBV5-4 and TRBJ1-5): ETGVTQSPTHLIKTRGQQVTLRCSSQSGHNTVSWYQQALGQGPQFIFQYYREEENGRGNFPPRFSGLQFPNYSSELNVNALELDDSALYLCASSSGGSQPQHFGDGTRLSIL.